Listed below are T cell receptor beta chains from one sample, sequenced in a study of response to subunit inactivated influenza vaccine. TCRdb ran MiXCR on the RT-PCR reads and lists one entry per CDR3 protein. The sample holds around 480,000 distinct CDR3 sequences, approximately 16% seen once. Material: CD4+ T cells sorted from PBMCs, obtained less than 30 months after vaccination. The receptors were sampled from a man aged 50 to 69 who received an inactivated influenza vaccine. Each CDR3 is given with its conserved first and last residue.

j_call v_call cdr3_aa
TRBJ1-2 TRBV9 CASSTGGLANYGYTF
TRBJ2-7 TRBV7-8 CASSLTNLRDEQYF
TRBJ2-2 TRBV28 CASSFGFWNTGELFF
TRBJ1-1 TRBV4-2 CASSQTAREAGSRDTEAFF
TRBJ2-6 TRBV14 CASSRAGLPPGANVLTF
TRBJ1-1 TRBV3-1 CASSQDRVVFF
TRBJ2-3 TRBV6-1 CASSEGHTTDTQYF
TRBJ2-4 TRBV27 CASSRRTGGHIQYF
TRBJ2-7 TRBV20-1 CSARPLTSGGAYEQYF
TRBJ2-1 TRBV7-9 CASSPGPEQFF
TRBJ2-3 TRBV20-1 CSAAALGDTDTQYF
TRBJ2-7 TRBV28 CASSLKFEQYF
TRBJ1-1 TRBV12-3/TRBV12-4 CASSLRHLGTEAFF
TRBJ2-3 TRBV20-1 CSALVDGDLHTQYF
TRBJ2-3 TRBV7-9 CASSDRGKRGTDTQYF
TRBJ2-3 TRBV6-2/TRBV6-3 CASSYSITTNTQYF
TRBJ2-3 TRBV5-1 CASSRDSQEDTQYF
TRBJ2-7 TRBV7-2 CASSPRLQGAGEQYF
TRBJ2-7 TRBV9 CASSPGGLAGGEQYF
TRBJ2-3 TRBV20-1 CSARDFLAGRDTQYF
TRBJ1-1 TRBV5-1 CASSTGQGLGTEAFF
TRBJ2-6 TRBV10-2 CASSAYSSGERSGANVLTF
TRBJ1-4 TRBV12-3/TRBV12-4 CASSDTRDRVEKLFF
TRBJ2-3 TRBV4-3 CASSQDANRVSDTQYF